The present T cell receptor (beta chain) was sequenced within a study of blood T cells in healthy people across ages. A J-beta primer mix and a sample-barcoded 5' primer were used in a second PCR of about 7 to 12 cycles. TCRdb re-called the 5' RACE reads with MiXCR, one entry per CDR3 protein. There are about 620,000 distinct CDR3 sequences in the sample; around 50% occur only once, and roughly 14% lies in the top ten. This clonotype was seen at least ten times. The CDR3 totals 15 residues. The V gene's germline CDR1 is SGHTA and CDR2 FQGNSA. V was cut by 2 bases and J by 1 base, with 11 bases left in between.

The chain links TRBV7-2 to TRBJ1-2; no reliable D call. Material for sequencing was blood. The clonotype was recovered from a woman older than 75 in good health. The CDR3 sequence: CASSLSVAVNYGYTF. The CDR3 nucleotides read TGTGCCAGCAGCTTATCGGTCGCCGTTAACTATGGCTACACCTTC.